This TCR beta chain originates from a study of T cells in Graves' hyperthyroidism and ophthalmopathy. Study-wide results and caveats: Most thyroid-expanded clonotypes above 0.001 were also found in blood.

In the case of this clonotype: Its antigen is not known.

The authors deemed Graves' hyperthyroidism stable absent ophthalmopathy progression within 18 months. Patients aged 18 to 65 had newly diagnosed hyperthyroidism lasting under 2 months. More than 9.5 ml fresh peripheral blood yielded the PBMCs. V was trimmed by 2 bases and J by 5 bases, leaving 10 bases between them. Germline V gene data show CDR1 as MNHEY and CDR2 as SVGEGT. The CDR3 extends over 14 amino acids. Regions amplified from RNA transcripts were the TCR beta CDR3 regions. HTBI primers were used for first-round RT-PCR of the TCR CDR3. TCRdb independently ran MiXCR on the multiplex PCR reads; one entry per CDR3 protein. The sample holds about 620,000 distinct CDR3 sequences; roughly 17% are singletons and the top ten take 3.5% to 4%.

Sequencing input: blood. The chain uses TRBV6-2 or TRBV6-3 and TRBJ1-5; possible D gene TRBD1, 6 bases. The TCR comes from a woman in her 30s with Graves' hyperthyroidism. CDR3 DNA: TGTGCCAGCAGTTACAGGGCAGGGGATCAGCCCCAGCATTTT. This encodes CASSYRAGDQPQHF.